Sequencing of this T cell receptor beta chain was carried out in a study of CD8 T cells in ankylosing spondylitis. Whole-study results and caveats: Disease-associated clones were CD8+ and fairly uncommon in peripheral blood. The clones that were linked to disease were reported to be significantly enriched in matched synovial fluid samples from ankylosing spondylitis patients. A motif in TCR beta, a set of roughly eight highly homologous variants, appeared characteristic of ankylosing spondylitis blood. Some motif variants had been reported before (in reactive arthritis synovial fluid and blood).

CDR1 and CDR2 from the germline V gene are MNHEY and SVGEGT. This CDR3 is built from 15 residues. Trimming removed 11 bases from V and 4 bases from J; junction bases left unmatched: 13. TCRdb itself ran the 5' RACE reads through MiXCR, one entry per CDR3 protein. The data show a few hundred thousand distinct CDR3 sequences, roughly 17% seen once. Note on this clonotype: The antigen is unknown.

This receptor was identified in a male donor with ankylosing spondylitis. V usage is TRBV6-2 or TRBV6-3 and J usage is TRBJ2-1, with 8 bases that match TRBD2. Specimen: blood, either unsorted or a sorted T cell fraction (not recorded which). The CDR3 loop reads CAANAGGRLYNEQFF. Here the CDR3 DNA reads TGTGCCGCCAACGCGGGCGGGAGGCTTTACAATGAGCAGTTCTTC.